These T cell receptor beta chains were read from a single sample in a study of blood T cell repertoires in COVID-19. Assay: immunoSEQ multiplex PCR; the TCRdb copy retains only in-frame clones and omits some. This sample has more than 90,000 clones, with around 86% found just once. Sequencing used peripheral blood. The receptor source for this set is a man between 70 and 80 years old with acute or convalescent COVID-19. Both conserved end residues are part of each CDR3. The D gene is left open where the match is weak. Some rows have no size entry. The others give once, few or many, or a class for an expanded clone.

TRBV6-5	TRBJ2-7	once	NA	TGTGCCAGCAGTTACTCCACCTACGAGCAGTACTTC	CASSYSTYEQYF
TRBV6-2/TRBV6-3	TRBJ1-2	once	NA	TGTGCCAGCAGTAACAGGGTTCACTATGGCTACACCTTC	CASSNRVHYGYTF
TRBV30	TRBJ1-1	NA	TRBD1	TGTGCCTGGAGACGACAGGGCGAGGGTGAAGCTTTCTTT	CAWRRQGEGEAFF
TRBV7-9	TRBJ1-5	NA	TRBD1	TGTGCCAGCAGCCGGACAGGAGTAGCCAATCAGCCCCAGCATTTT	CASSRTGVANQPQHF
TRBV5-1	TRBJ2-2	few	TRBD2	TGCGCCAGCAGCCTAACTAGCGGGAGGCCCACCGGGGAGCTGTTTTTT	CASSLTSGRPTGELFF
TRBV6-5	TRBJ1-1	NA	TRBD1	TGTGCCAGCAGCGGACAGGGCTACACTGAAGCTTTCTTT	CASSGQGYTEAFF
TRBV5-1	TRBJ1-2	many	TRBD1	TGCGCCAGCACGGACAGGGTTGGCTACACCTTC	CASTDRVGYTF
TRBV2	TRBJ2-5	NA	TRBD2	TGTGCCAGCAGTGAAAGGACTAGCGGGATCGCGGAGACCCAGTACTTC	CASSERTSGIAETQYF
TRBV7-3	TRBJ2-3	few	TRBD2	TGTGCCAGCAGCCCCACTAGCGGGAGCACAGATACGCAGTATTTT	CASSPTSGSTDTQYF
TRBV5-4	TRBJ2-7	NA	TRBD1	TGTGCCAGCAGCCCAAGACAGGGGGCTTACGAGCAGTACTTC	CASSPRQGAYEQYF
TRBV29-1	TRBJ1-1	NA	NA	TGCAGCGTTGATGAGACAGTACTGATCGACACTGAAGCTTTCTTT	CSVDETVLIDTEAFF
TRBV13	TRBJ1-1	few	TRBD1	TGTGCCAGCAGCGGGGACAGGGGGAACACTGAAGCTTTCTTT	CASSGDRGNTEAFF
TRBV9	TRBJ2-7	NA	TRBD1	TGTGCCAGCAGCGTAGATCCAGGGGGAGTGGTGGAGCAGTACTTC	CASSVDPGGVVEQYF
TRBV20-1	TRBJ2-5	NA	TRBD2	TGCAGTGCTAGTAGCGGACTAGCGGGCCGGGAGACCCAGTACTTC	CSASSGLAGRETQYF
TRBV5-1	TRBJ2-4	NA	TRBD2	TGCGCCAGCAGCGCAACTAGCGGGGCGGCCAAAAACATTCAGTACTTC	CASSATSGAAKNIQYF
TRBV10-3	TRBJ2-3	NA	TRBD1	TGTGCCATCAGTCCCCTCCGGGACAGGGCAGATACGCAGTATTTT	CAISPLRDRADTQYF